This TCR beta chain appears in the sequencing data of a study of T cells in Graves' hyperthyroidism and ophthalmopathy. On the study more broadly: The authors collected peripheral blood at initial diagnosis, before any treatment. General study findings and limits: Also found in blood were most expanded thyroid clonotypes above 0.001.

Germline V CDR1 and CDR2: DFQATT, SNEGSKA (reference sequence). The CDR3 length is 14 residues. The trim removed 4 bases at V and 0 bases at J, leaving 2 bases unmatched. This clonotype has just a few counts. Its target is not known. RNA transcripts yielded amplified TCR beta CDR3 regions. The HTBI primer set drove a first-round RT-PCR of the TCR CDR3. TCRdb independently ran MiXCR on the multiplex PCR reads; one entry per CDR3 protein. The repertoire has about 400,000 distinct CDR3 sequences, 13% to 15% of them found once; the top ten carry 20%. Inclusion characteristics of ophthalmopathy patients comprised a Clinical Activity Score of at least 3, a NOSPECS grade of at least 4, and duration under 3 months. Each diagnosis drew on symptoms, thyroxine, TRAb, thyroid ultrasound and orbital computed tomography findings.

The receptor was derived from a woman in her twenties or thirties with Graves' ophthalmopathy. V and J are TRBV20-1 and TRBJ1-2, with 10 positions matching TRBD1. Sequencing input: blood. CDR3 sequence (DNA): TGCAGTGCTATGGACAGGGGGGCTAACTATGGCTACACCTTC. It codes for CSAMDRGANYGYTF.